These 18 T cell receptor beta chains were sequenced from one sample in a study of blood T cell repertoires in COVID-19. Here immunoSEQ multiplex PCR was the method, and the copy in TCRdb shows in-frame clones only, minus some. The sample includes over 350,000 clones, roughly 90% of them seen just once. Sequencing was performed on peripheral blood. These receptors were taken from a woman aged 25-40 years with active or convalescent COVID-19.

This chain uses TRBV14 with TRBJ1-2; D uncertain. Germline-derived CDR1 and CDR2 are SGHDN and FVKESK. The CDR3 sequence is 15 residues long. Trimming pared 2 bases from V and 8 bases from J, leaving 18 bases between. In DNA form, the CDR3 reads TGTGCCAGCAGCCAATTCACGTCCTCAGGTTCCGGCTACACCTTC. Its protein is CASSQFTSSGSGYTF.

The rearrangement joins TRBV6-2 or TRBV6-3 to TRBJ2-7, with TRBD2 identical over 8 bases. Germline V lookup: CDR1 MNHEY, CDR2 SVGEGT. V shed 2 bases, J shed 2 bases, and the junction held 5 bases outside the gene matches. The CDR3 has 15 residues. The CDR3 protein is CASSYGGLDPYEQYF. The CDR3 region has the DNA TGTGCCAGCAGTTACGGGGGACTAGACCCCTACGAGCAGTACTTC.

The rearrangement joins TRBV4-1 to TRBJ1-2; a weak D match, TRBD1 (5 bases). V lost 4 bases, J lost 3 bases, and 9 bases lay in between. This CDR3 spans 13 amino acids. CDR1 is MGHRA and CDR2 is YSYEKL in the germline V gene. CDR3 protein: CASSRGTDYGYTF. DNA of the CDR3: TGCGCCAGCAGCCGCGGGACGGACTATGGCTACACCTTC.

The chain links TRBV5-1 to TRBJ1-1, with D unclear. The germline CDR1 and CDR2 sequences are SGHRS and YFSETQ. Trimming took off 1 base at V and 1 base at J, with 11 bases between the two ends. The CDR3 spans 15 residues. The CDR3 DNA follows: TGCGCCAGCAGCTTGTATAAGGCAGGGAACACTGAAGCTTTCTTT. This translates into CASSLYKAGNTEAFF.

The chain is built from TRBV19 and TRBJ2-3; 8 bases agree with TRBD1. After removal of 3 bases from V and 1 base from J, the junction contained 3 bases not matched to a gene. The CDR3 has 15 amino acids. The germline V gene encodes CDR1 LNHDA and CDR2 SQIVND (reference sequence). This chain's CDR3 is CASSIPGQGTDTQYF. The CDR3 bases are TGTGCCAGTAGTATCCCGGGACAGGGCACAGATACGCAGTATTTT. Full variable domain (outside the CDR3, taken from reference TRBV19 and TRBJ2-3): DGGITQSPKYLFRKEGQNVTLSCEQNLNHDAMYWYRQDPGQGLRLIYYSQIVNDFQKGDIAEGYSVSREKKESFPLTVTSAQKNPTAFYLCASSIPGQGTDTQYFGPGTRLTVL.

Here the CDR3 reads CASMGADNEQFF. The CDR3 nucleotides are TGTGCCAGTATGGGGGCGGACAATGAGCAGTTCTTC. The chain links TRBV19 to TRBJ2-1, with D tentatively TRBD1 (6 bases). Trimming stripped 7 bases from V and 5 bases from J, with 9 bases between. The length of the CDR3 is 12 residues. In germline, CDR1 is LNHDA, CDR2 SQIVND (reference sequence).

This clone has more than one count but fewer than ten. CDR3 protein: CASSIWTGDQPQHF. CDR3 sequence (DNA): TGTGCCAGTAGTATATGGACAGGGGATCAGCCCCAGCATTTT. The chain combines TRBV19 with TRBJ1-5; TRBD1 aligns across 9 bases. Germline CDR1 reads LNHDA; CDR2 reads SQIVND (reference sequence). CDR3 length: 14 amino acids. With V trimmed by 2 bases and J by 5 bases, 1 base remained unmatched.

The rearrangement uses TRBV6-5 and TRBJ2-7; 7 bases agree with TRBD1. Germline V CDR1 and CDR2: MNHEY, SVGAGI. V was pared by 2 bases and J by 4 bases, with 2 bases of the junction left unmatched. This CDR3 contains 13 residues. CDR3 nucleotides: TGTGCCAGCAGTTACCAGACAGGGTACGAGCAGTACTTC. Translated: CASSYQTGYEQYF.

The rearrangement uses TRBV3-1 (or the pseudogene TRBV3-2) and TRBJ2-6; possibly TRBD2 for D (5 bases). CDR1 LGHDT and CDR2 YNNKEL come from the germline V gene (reference sequence). V lost 3 bases and J lost 2, with 14 bases in between. The CDR3 sequence is 17 residues long. Here the CDR3 reads CASSQGRVSAGANVLTF. The CDR3 DNA reads as TGTGCCAGCAGCCAGGGGAGAGTTTCGGCTGGGGCCAACGTCCTGACTTTC.

The chain uses TRBV29-1 and TRBJ2-7; TRBD1 matches 8 bases. V lost 7 bases and J lost 6; bases outside the gene matches: 11. Germline V gene sequence: CDR1 SQVTM, CDR2 ANQGSEA. The CDR3 has 13 residues. CDR3 DNA: TGCAGCGGGGCCGGGACAGGAGGCACCGAGCAGTACTTC. Translated, it gives CSGAGTGGTEQYF.

The gene calls are TRBV11-3 and TRBJ2-2, with 7 bases lining up with TRBD1. The ends lost 5 bases at V and 7 bases at J; junction bases unmatched: 4. CDR3 size: 13 residues. Germline V lookup: CDR1 SGHNT, CDR2 YENEEA. The CDR3 reads CASSPTGIGELFF. CDR3 DNA: TGTGCCAGCAGCCCGACAGGGATCGGGGAGCTGTTTTTT. Full variable domain (outside the CDR3, taken from reference TRBV11-3 and TRBJ2-2): EAGVVQSPRYKIIEKKQPVAFWCNPISGHNTLYWYLQNLGQGPELLIRYENEEAVDDSQLPKDRFSAERLKGVDSTLKIQPAELGDSAVYLCASSPTGIGELFFGEGSRLTVL.

V usage is TRBV18 and J usage is TRBJ1-1, with 8 nucleotides matching TRBD1. In germline, CDR1 is KGHSH, CDR2 LQKENI. With V trimmed by 3 bases and J by 1 base, 7 bases remained unmatched. The CDR3 loop spans 16 amino acids. In nucleotides, the CDR3 is TGTGCCAGCTCACCGAAGACAGGGGTTGGGAACACTGAAGCTTTCTTT. It codes for CASSPKTGVGNTEAFF.

The chain couples TRBV7-2 to TRBJ1-3; maybe TRBD1 (5 bases). The CDR3 totals 14 residues. Trimming removed 8 bases from V and 8 bases from J, with 19 bases in between. The germline CDR1 and CDR2 sequences are SGHTA and FQGNSA. CDR3 sequence reads: CASREPGQGDTIYF. The CDR3 region has the DNA TGTGCCAGCCGTGAACCCGGGCAGGGCGACACCATATATTTT.

The chain carries TRBV29-1 and TRBJ2-3; 7 bases are a match to TRBD1. V lost 4 bases and J lost 2; bases outside the gene matches: 3. Germline V gives CDR1 SQVTM, CDR2 ANQGSEA. The CDR3 has 13 amino acids. The chain's CDR3 is CSVGGTDTDTQYF. The CDR3 nucleotides read TGCAGCGTTGGTGGGACAGACACAGATACGCAGTATTTT.

The rearrangement joins TRBV19 to TRBJ2-5; TRBD1 matches at 12 bases. CDR1 LNHDA and CDR2 SQIVND come from the germline V gene (reference sequence). The CDR3 extends over 15 amino acids. With 8 bases clipped from V and 5 bases from J, the junction kept 9 bases outside the gene matches. DNA of the CDR3: TGTGCCAGTGGGGATGGGACAGGGGGCACGGAGACCCAGTACTTC. Its protein product is CASGDGTGGTETQYF.

The chain couples TRBV19 to TRBJ2-1; 9 bases fit TRBD2. Germline V lookup: CDR1 LNHDA, CDR2 SQIVND (reference sequence). The CDR3 extends over 15 amino acids. Trimming removed 4 bases from V and 3 bases from J; junction bases left unmatched: 4. The DNA for the CDR3 is TGTGCCAGTAGTAGAGGGACTAGCTTCTACAATGAGCAGTTCTTC. This encodes CASSRGTSFYNEQFF.

The CDR3 DNA reads as TGCGCCAGCAGCTTGGCCCAGGGGGCGCTTGGGAATTCACCCCTCCACTTT. As protein: CASSLAQGALGNSPLHF. J is TRBJ1-6 and V is TRBV5-1; the match to TRBD1 covers 8 bases. The CDR3 runs to 17 residues. Trimming took 0 bases from V and 7 from J; bases not matched to a gene: 9. Germline V lookup: CDR1 SGHRS, CDR2 YFSETQ.

This rearrangement joins TRBV5-4 to TRBJ2-7; 9 bases are a match to TRBD1. Germline V CDR1 and CDR2: SGHNT, YYREEE (reference sequence). J was trimmed by 0 bases and V by 2 bases; bases with no gene match: 3. The CDR3 runs 15 residues. The CDR3 reads CASSFGQGSSYEQYF. Written as DNA, the CDR3 is TGTGCCAGCAGCTTCGGACAGGGGTCCTCCTACGAGCAGTACTTC. Supplemented by reference TRBV5-4 and TRBJ2-7, the full variable domain reads ETGVTQSPTHLIKTRGQQVTLRCSSQSGHNTVSWYQQALGQGPQFIFQYYREEENGRGNFPPRFSGLQFPNYSSELNVNALELDDSALYLCASSFGQGSSYEQYFGPGTRLTVT.